By share, the clone carrying this T cell receptor (beta chain) counts as medium-sized. Its antigen is not identified. Vbeta (60) and Jbeta (13) primers were used in the PCR. Sequencing was performed with immunoSEQ multiplex PCR; in TCRdb, only in-frame clones are kept and a portion is missing. Of approximately 190,000 clones listed, more than 65% are singletons. This sample stems from a study of cytomegalovirus exposure and HLA in healthy donors. Germline assignment: CDR1 LGHNA and CDR2 YSLEER. The V end lost 3 bases, the J end lost 8 bases, and 19 bases lay between the germline ends. CDR3 length: 16 amino acids. Study-level results: It was reportedly the case that the classifier diagnosed cytomegalovirus status with high specificity and sensitivity. TRBV6-2, TRBV6-3 and some other V segments were excluded as indistinguishable.

Sample: PBMCs. This clonotype was obtained from a man aged 50 to 59 in good health and CMV-seronegative. This chain uses TRBV4-3 with TRBJ1-4; D uncertain. The CDR3 is CASSQASGNPGEKLFF. The CDR3 nucleotides read TGCGCCAGCAGCCAGGCTAGCGGGAACCCCGGGGAAAAACTGTTTTTT.